This TCR beta chain was identified in a study of blood T cell repertoires in COVID-19. For the study at large: T cells, B-cell-depleted T cells, or PBMCs supplied cDNA or gDNA.

After removal of 4 bases from V and 4 bases from J, the junction contained 10 bases not matched to a gene. The germline gives CDR1 SGHDN, CDR2 FVKESK. The CDR3 length is 15 residues. This clone was observed a single time. In the original workflow: Amplifying reference gene primers gave estimates of nucleated cell counts. The repertoire was sequenced with immunoSEQ multiplex PCR; TCRdb's copy has only in-frame clones and lacks some. V, J and clone size derive from that table, while D and trimming were established from the DNA sequence. Among fewer than 350,000 clones, approximately 89% were seen once, and the ten largest hold approximately 9%.

The rearrangement links TRBV14 to TRBJ2-7; 7 bases fit TRBD1. This sequence originates from a man in his forties or fifties with active or convalescent COVID-19. The sample comprised peripheral blood. CDR3 in DNA: TGTGCCAGCAGCCCGGTTAGACAGGGAGCTTACGAGCAGTACTTC. Encoded protein: CASSPVRQGAYEQYF.